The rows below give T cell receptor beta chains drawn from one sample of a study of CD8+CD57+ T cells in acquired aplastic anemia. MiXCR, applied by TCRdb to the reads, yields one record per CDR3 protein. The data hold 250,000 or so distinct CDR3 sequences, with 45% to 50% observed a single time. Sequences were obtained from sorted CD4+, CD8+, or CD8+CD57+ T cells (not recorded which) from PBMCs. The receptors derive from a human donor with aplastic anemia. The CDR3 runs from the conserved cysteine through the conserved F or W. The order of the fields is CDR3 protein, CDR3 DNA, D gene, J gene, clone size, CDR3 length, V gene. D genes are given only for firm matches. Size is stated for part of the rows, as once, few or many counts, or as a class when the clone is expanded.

CDR3aa: CATGPSQTGRSAELFF; CDR3nt: TGTGCCACCGGCCCCTCCCAGACAGGGCGGTCGGCAGAACTGTTTTTT; d_gene: TRBD1; j_gene: TRBJ1-4; abundance: -; len: 16; v_gene: TRBV15
CDR3aa: CASSADRGIGFF; CDR3nt: TGTGCCAGCAGCGCTGACAGGGGGATTGGATTCTTC; d_gene: TRBD1; j_gene: TRBJ2-1; abundance: -; len: 12; v_gene: TRBV25-1
CDR3aa: CASSERVWLEAFF; CDR3nt: TGTGCCAGCAGTGAACGGGTTTGGCTTGAAGCTTTCTTT; d_gene: -; j_gene: TRBJ1-1; abundance: many; len: 13; v_gene: TRBV6-1
CDR3aa: CASSVSTRATDTQYF; CDR3nt: TGTGCCAGCAGCGTAAGTACCCGGGCGACAGATACGCAGTATTTT; d_gene: -; j_gene: TRBJ2-3; abundance: -; len: 15; v_gene: TRBV9
CDR3aa: CSASLKGQSPLHF; CDR3nt: TGCAGTGCTAGTCTAAAGGGCCAGTCACCCCTCCACTTT; d_gene: -; j_gene: TRBJ1-6; abundance: -; len: 13; v_gene: TRBV20-1
CDR3aa: CASSFGSEGWQAFF; CDR3nt: TGTGCCAGCAGCTTTGGATCGGAGGGGTGGCAAGCTTTCTTT; d_gene: -; j_gene: TRBJ1-1; abundance: many; len: 14; v_gene: TRBV7-9
CDR3aa: CASSSRRGNTGELFF; CDR3nt: TGTGCCAGCAGCTCACGGCGGGGGAACACCGGGGAGCTGTTTTTT; d_gene: -; j_gene: TRBJ2-2; abundance: -; len: 15; v_gene: TRBV7-2
CDR3aa: CASSPEGLEAFF; CDR3nt: TGTGCCAGCAGCCCCGAGGGGCTTGAGGCTTTCTTT; d_gene: -; j_gene: TRBJ1-1; abundance: many; len: 12; v_gene: TRBV12-3/TRBV12-4
CDR3aa: CASSSDRDTEAFF; CDR3nt: TGTGCCAGCAGCTCCGACAGGGACACTGAAGCTTTCTTT; d_gene: TRBD1; j_gene: TRBJ1-1; abundance: -; len: 13; v_gene: TRBV7-3
CDR3aa: CASSEGGAPQPQHF; CDR3nt: TGTGCCAGCAGCGAAGGGGGGGCCCCTCAGCCCCAGCATTTT; d_gene: -; j_gene: TRBJ1-5; abundance: -; len: 14; v_gene: TRBV25-1
CDR3aa: CASGLASNQPQHF; CDR3nt: TGTGCTAGTGGTTTGGCTAGCAATCAGCCCCAGCATTTT; d_gene: -; j_gene: TRBJ1-5; abundance: many; len: 13; v_gene: TRBV12-5
CDR3aa: CASSDGPSGSGETQYF; CDR3nt: TGTGCCAGCAGCGATGGCCCCTCCGGGAGTGGAGAGACCCAGTACTTC; d_gene: -; j_gene: TRBJ2-5; abundance: many; len: 16; v_gene: TRBV9
CDR3aa: CASSLIASWETQYF; CDR3nt: TGTGCCAGCAGTTTAATAGCGTCTTGGGAGACCCAGTACTTC; d_gene: -; j_gene: TRBJ2-5; abundance: few; len: 14; v_gene: TRBV27
CDR3aa: CASVGQGNREQYF; CDR3nt: TGTGCCAGCGTAGGACAGGGCAATCGCGAGCAGTACTTC; d_gene: TRBD1; j_gene: TRBJ2-7; abundance: -; len: 13; v_gene: TRBV12-3/TRBV12-4
CDR3aa: CASSYQAGATDTQYF; CDR3nt: TGTGCCAGCAGTTACCAAGCGGGTGCCACAGATACGCAGTATTTT; d_gene: -; j_gene: TRBJ2-3; abundance: many; len: 15; v_gene: TRBV6-5
CDR3aa: CASSQDGGGTDTQYF; CDR3nt: TGTGCCAGCAGCCAAGATGGGGGGGGAACAGATACGCAGTATTTT; d_gene: TRBD2; j_gene: TRBJ2-3; abundance: -; len: 15; v_gene: TRBV14
CDR3aa: CASSRDRDRVNSPLHF; CDR3nt: TGTGCCAGCAGTCGGGACAGGGACAGGGTGAATTCACCCCTCCACTTT; d_gene: TRBD1; j_gene: TRBJ1-6; abundance: -; len: 16; v_gene: TRBV6-4
CDR3aa: CATRASLSQPQHF; CDR3nt: TGTGCCACCAGGGCCAGTTTAAGTCAGCCCCAGCATTTT; d_gene: -; j_gene: TRBJ1-5; abundance: -; len: 13; v_gene: TRBV24-1
CDR3aa: CSARGGGTYEQYF; CDR3nt: TGCAGTGCTAGAGGGGGCGGAACCTACGAGCAGTACTTC; d_gene: -; j_gene: TRBJ2-7; abundance: -; len: 13; v_gene: TRBV20-1
CDR3aa: CASSLKWTPRAFHHLHF; CDR3nt: TGCGCCAGCAGCTTGAAATGGACCCCGAGAGCATTTCATCACCTCCACTTT; d_gene: -; j_gene: TRBJ1-6; abundance: many; len: 17; v_gene: TRBV5-1
CDR3aa: CASSFWPTLPYNEQSF; CDR3nt: TGTGCCAGCAGCTTCTGGCCTACCCTCCCCTACAATGAGCAGTCCTTC; d_gene: -; j_gene: TRBJ2-1; abundance: -; len: 16; v_gene: TRBV7-9
CDR3aa: CASSYISGRANEQYF; CDR3nt: TGTGCCAGCAGTTACATTAGCGGGAGGGCCAACGAGCAGTACTTC; d_gene: TRBD2; j_gene: TRBJ2-7; abundance: many; len: 15; v_gene: TRBV6-6
CDR3aa: CASSPLGDISYEQYF; CDR3nt: TGTGCCAGCAGCCCCCTGGGGGACATATCCTACGAGCAGTACTTC; d_gene: -; j_gene: TRBJ2-7; abundance: many; len: 15; v_gene: TRBV9
CDR3aa: CASSAVGPYGYTF; CDR3nt: TGTGCCAGCAGTGCGGTCGGCCCCTATGGCTACACCTTC; d_gene: -; j_gene: TRBJ1-2; abundance: once; len: 13; v_gene: TRBV2
CDR3aa: CASSHDLAGAFF; CDR3nt: TGTGCCAGCAGCCATGACCTCGCGGGGGCTTTCTTT; d_gene: -; j_gene: TRBJ1-1; abundance: many; len: 12; v_gene: TRBV7-8
CDR3aa: CASSPTGLSYEWQYF; CDR3nt: TGTGCCAGCAGCCCTACTGGTCTCTCCTACGAGTGGCAGTACTTC; d_gene: -; j_gene: TRBJ2-7; abundance: -; len: 15; v_gene: TRBV9
CDR3aa: CASSIFRRAQPQHF; CDR3nt: TGTGCCAGTAGTATTTTTAGGAGGGCTCAGCCCCAGCATTTT; d_gene: -; j_gene: TRBJ1-5; abundance: -; len: 14; v_gene: TRBV19
CDR3aa: CASTPDRVGNEKLFF; CDR3nt: TGTGCCAGCACCCCAGACAGGGTGGGGAATGAAAAACTGTTTTTT; d_gene: TRBD1; j_gene: TRBJ1-4; abundance: many; len: 15; v_gene: TRBV7-9
CDR3aa: CASSPQGVDEQYF; CDR3nt: TGTGCCAGCAGTCCCCAGGGGGTCGACGAGCAGTACTTC; d_gene: TRBD1; j_gene: TRBJ2-7; abundance: -; len: 13; v_gene: TRBV6-2/TRBV6-3
CDR3aa: CAWGGRGNTIYF; CDR3nt: TGTGCCTGGGGGGGCCGCGGAAACACCATATATTTT; d_gene: -; j_gene: TRBJ1-3; abundance: few; len: 12; v_gene: TRBV30
CDR3aa: CAISEGGQGNNEQFF; CDR3nt: TGTGCCATCAGTGAAGGGGGACAGGGCAACAATGAGCAGTTCTTC; d_gene: TRBD1; j_gene: TRBJ2-1; abundance: -; len: 15; v_gene: TRBV10-3